This is a list of T cell receptor beta chains from one sample in a study of T cell changes during pregnancy in multiple sclerosis. Method: immunoSEQ multiplex PCR; TCRdb's copy keeps in-frame clones and lacks some. The table has around 95,000 clones, 92% seen once. Sequencing used peripheral blood, obtained after pregnancy. These receptors were collected from a female donor in good health, enrolled as a control in a pregnancy study. Each CDR3 is given with its conserved first and last residue. D genes are given only for firm matches. Only some rows state a clone size, as once, few, many or a class for expanded clones.

J,D,V,size,CDR3,DNA
TRBJ1-5,NA,TRBV6-5,once,CASSQTTGSNQPQHF,TGTGCCAGCAGCCAGACAACAGGGAGCAATCAGCCCCAGCATTTT
TRBJ2-6,NA,TRBV11-2,NA,CASSLFHFPSSGANVLTF,TGTGCCAGCAGCTTATTTCACTTCCCGAGCTCTGGGGCCAACGTCCTGACTTTC
TRBJ2-1,NA,TRBV7-6,NA,CASSQLGDSSYNEQFF,TGTGCCAGCAGTCAACTGGGGGACTCCTCCTACAATGAGCAGTTCTTC
TRBJ2-1,TRBD2,TRBV11-3,NA,CASSLGGLAGTEQFF,TGTGCCAGCAGCTTAGGAGGACTAGCGGGAACTGAGCAGTTCTTC
TRBJ1-2,NA,TRBV19,NA,CASSIDGGRSNYGYTF,TGTGCCAGTAGTATAGATGGCGGCAGATCTAACTATGGCTACACCTTC
TRBJ1-1,TRBD1,TRBV19,NA,CATKTGSTEAFF,TGTGCCACCAAGACAGGGAGCACTGAAGCTTTCTTT
TRBJ1-2,NA,TRBV30,NA,CAWSFSVDSYGYTF,TGTGCCTGGAGTTTTTCCGTGGACAGCTATGGCTACACCTTC
TRBJ2-2,NA,TRBV19,NA,CASSIDLGTGELFF,TGTGCCAGTAGTATAGATCTAGGCACCGGGGAGCTGTTTTTT
TRBJ2-3,NA,TRBV30,NA,CAWTKLEYTDTQYF,TGTGCCTGGACTAAACTAGAGTACACAGATACGCAGTATTTT
TRBJ2-1,NA,TRBV25-1,NA,CASSFRGSSYNEQFF,TGTGCCAGCAGCTTCCGGGGAAGCTCCTACAATGAGCAGTTCTTC
TRBJ2-1,NA,TRBV7-9,once,CASSPPDEQFF,TGTGCCAGCAGCCCCCCCGATGAGCAGTTCTTC
TRBJ2-5,NA,TRBV4-1,NA,CASSQDGEETQYF,TGCGCCAGCAGCCAAGATGGAGAAGAGACCCAGTACTTC
TRBJ2-1,NA,TRBV7-2,NA,CASSPRSGAVYNEQFF,TGTGCCAGCAGCCCCCGCAGCGGAGCGGTCTACAATGAGCAGTTCTTC
TRBJ1-1,NA,TRBV10-3,once,CATRDSKGTEAFF,TGTGCCACCCGGGACTCTAAAGGAACTGAAGCTTTCTTT
TRBJ1-1,NA,TRBV7-9,NA,CASSLEGLVQAFF,TGTGCCAGCAGCTTAGAGGGGCTCGTTCAAGCTTTCTTT
TRBJ2-1,NA,TRBV20-1,NA,CSGERGDEQFF,TGCAGTGGGGAGCGTGGCGATGAGCAGTTCTTC
TRBJ2-1,TRBD1,TRBV15,NA,CATSGRTGGNEQFF,TGTGCCACCAGCGGCCGAACAGGGGGCAATGAGCAGTTCTTC
TRBJ2-1,TRBD2,TRBV7-9,NA,CASRPSGRAAEQFF,TGTGCCAGCAGACCTAGCGGGAGGGCCGCTGAGCAGTTCTTC
TRBJ1-2,TRBD1,TRBV29-1,NA,CSATGTGGSNYGYTF,TGCAGCGCTACCGGGACAGGGGGAAGTAACTATGGCTACACCTTC
TRBJ2-1,TRBD2,TRBV30,NA,CAWSVPGTSGHNEQFF,TGTGCCTGGAGTGTACCGGGGACTAGCGGCCACAATGAGCAGTTCTTC
TRBJ2-3,NA,TRBV18,NA,CASSPPGSVTDTQYF,TGTGCCAGCTCACCACCGGGTAGCGTCACAGATACGCAGTATTTT
TRBJ2-5,TRBD2,TRBV6-5,NA,CASSYMTSGGGQYF,TGTGCCAGCAGTTATATGACTAGCGGGGGTGGTCAGTACTTC
TRBJ2-7,NA,TRBV30,NA,CAWSGGGLTYEQYF,TGTGCCTGGAGCGGGGGAGGTCTTACCTACGAGCAGTACTTC
TRBJ2-2,NA,TRBV2,NA,CASRIDLDTGELFF,TGTGCCAGCAGGATCGACCTAGACACCGGGGAGCTGTTTTTT
TRBJ1-1,TRBD1,TRBV7-2,NA,CASSLAERGTAKRMNTEAFF,TGTGCCAGCAGCTTAGCGGAGCGCGGGACAGCCAAAAGGATGAACACTGAAGCTTTCTTT
TRBJ2-1,NA,TRBV27,NA,CASTSGGPYNEQFF,TGTGCCAGCACATCGGGGGGCCCCTACAATGAGCAGTTCTTC
TRBJ1-2,NA,TRBV29-1,NA,CSVGAGYGYTF,TGCAGCGTTGGTGCAGGGTATGGCTACACCTTC
TRBJ2-7,TRBD2,TRBV6-1,NA,CASSPRLAGDDEQYF,TGTGCCAGCAGCCCAAGACTAGCGGGAGATGACGAGCAGTACTTC
TRBJ2-5,NA,TRBV11-2,NA,CASSGPGVGLGETQYF,TGTGCCAGCAGTGGGCCGGGGGTAGGGCTAGGGGAGACCCAGTACTTC
TRBJ2-7,NA,TRBV11-2,NA,CASSLGTGSYEQYF,TGTGCCAGCAGCTTAGGTACAGGGTCCTACGAGCAGTACTTC
TRBJ2-7,NA,TRBV7-8,NA,CASSPRGTRIQPYEQYF,TGTGCCAGCAGCCCCAGGGGGACTAGAATTCAACCCTACGAGCAGTACTTC
TRBJ2-7,NA,TRBV9,NA,CASSPMSGYEQYF,TGTGCCAGCAGCCCGATGAGCGGGTACGAGCAGTACTTC
TRBJ2-1,TRBD2,TRBV19,NA,CASSIGVGLAGTNEQFF,TGTGCCAGTAGTATAGGGGTTGGACTAGCGGGGACCAATGAGCAGTTCTTC
TRBJ2-5,TRBD1,TRBV6-5,NA,CATGTGKETQYF,TGTGCCACCGGGACAGGAAAAGAGACCCAGTACTTC